The rows below give T cell receptor beta chains drawn from one sample of a study of blood T cell repertoires in COVID-19. Data came from immunoSEQ multiplex PCR; TCRdb stores just in-frame clones and leaves some out. The table has 200,000 to 250,000 clones, approximately 85% seen once. Sequencing was done on a sample of peripheral blood. All receptors come from a woman aged 70 to 79 with COVID-19, enrolled during active disease. CDR3s include the opening cysteine and the closing phenylalanine or tryptophan.

V	CDR3
TRBV30	CAWSREDEQFF
TRBV3-1/TRBV3-2	CASSQAGGEDTQYF
TRBV7-8	CASSRTGAQETQYF
TRBV6-5	CASSYLRVSGRETQYF
TRBV9	CASSVGGGVYEQFF
TRBV19	CASSRGTLSSTDTQYF
TRBV6-5	CASSSATGRTEAFF
TRBV10-3	CAIMKTGGTEAFF
TRBV3-1/TRBV3-2	CASSQGRGTGETETQYF
TRBV29-1	CSAATGRGNEQFF